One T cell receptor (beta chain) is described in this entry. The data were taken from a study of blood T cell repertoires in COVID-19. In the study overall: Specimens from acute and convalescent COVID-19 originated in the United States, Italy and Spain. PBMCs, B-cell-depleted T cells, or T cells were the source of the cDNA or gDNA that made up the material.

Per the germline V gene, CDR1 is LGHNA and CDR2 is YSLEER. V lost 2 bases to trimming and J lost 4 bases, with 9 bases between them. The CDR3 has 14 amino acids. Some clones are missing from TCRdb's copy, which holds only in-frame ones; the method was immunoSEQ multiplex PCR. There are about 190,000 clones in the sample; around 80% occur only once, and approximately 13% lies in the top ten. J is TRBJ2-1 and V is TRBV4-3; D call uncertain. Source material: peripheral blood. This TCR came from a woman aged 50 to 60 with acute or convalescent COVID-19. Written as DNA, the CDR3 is TGCGCCAGCAGCCAACCCGGGTTTTACAATGAGCAGTTCTTC. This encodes CASSQPGFYNEQFF.